Listed here is a single T cell receptor (beta chain). No antigen is known for it. V lost 8 bases to trimming and J lost 7 bases; unmatched junction nucleotides: 19. Germline CDR1 reads LNHDA; CDR2 reads SQIVND (reference sequence). The CDR3 is made up of 16 amino acids. This entry is derived from a study of shared clonotypes between healthy human individuals. General study findings and limits: Sample collection involved blood only; tissue repertoires are likely different.

Method: immunoSEQ multiplex PCR; TCRdb's copy keeps in-frame clones and lacks some. Of approximately 500,000 clones listed, 90% to 97% are singletons. This sequence originates from a woman in her 30s in good health. The chain uses TRBV19 and TRBJ1-2; 7 bases line up with TRBD1. Material: naive CD4+ T cells sorted from blood. As for subset: CD45RA+ positively selected. The CDR3 DNA reads as TGTGCCAGTTACCGAACCAACAAGGGGGCATCGAGTGGCTACACCTTC. Protein product: CASYRTNKGASSGYTF.